The clone carrying this T cell receptor (beta chain) was found many times. The target antigen is unknown. The CDR3 runs 11 residues. With 10 bases removed from V and 6 bases from J, the gap between germline ends came to 12 bases. In germline, CDR1 is MNHEY, CDR2 SMNVEV (reference sequence). The data are from a study of Graves' ophthalmopathy and Graves' hyperthyroidism. Study observations and caveats: A 13-signature model separated ophthalmopathy from stable hyperthyroidism, just over 85% sensitivity, 65% to 82% specificity.

RNA transcripts were the source from which TCR beta CDR3 regions were amplified. Following a first-round RT-PCR that used HTBI primers, a second-round multiplex PCR was carried out. TCRdb ran MiXCR on the multiplex PCR reads and lists one entry per CDR3 protein. The data contain fewer than 350,000 distinct CDR3 sequences, roughly 15% of them seen just once; the ten biggest clones take up around an eighth. The source is an adult man with Graves' ophthalmopathy. Material: peripheral blood. The chain is built from TRBV27 and TRBJ1-1, with unresolved D. CDR3 sequence reads: CATSYGAEAFF. The CDR3 DNA is TGTGCCACCAGCTATGGAGCTGAAGCTTTCTTT.